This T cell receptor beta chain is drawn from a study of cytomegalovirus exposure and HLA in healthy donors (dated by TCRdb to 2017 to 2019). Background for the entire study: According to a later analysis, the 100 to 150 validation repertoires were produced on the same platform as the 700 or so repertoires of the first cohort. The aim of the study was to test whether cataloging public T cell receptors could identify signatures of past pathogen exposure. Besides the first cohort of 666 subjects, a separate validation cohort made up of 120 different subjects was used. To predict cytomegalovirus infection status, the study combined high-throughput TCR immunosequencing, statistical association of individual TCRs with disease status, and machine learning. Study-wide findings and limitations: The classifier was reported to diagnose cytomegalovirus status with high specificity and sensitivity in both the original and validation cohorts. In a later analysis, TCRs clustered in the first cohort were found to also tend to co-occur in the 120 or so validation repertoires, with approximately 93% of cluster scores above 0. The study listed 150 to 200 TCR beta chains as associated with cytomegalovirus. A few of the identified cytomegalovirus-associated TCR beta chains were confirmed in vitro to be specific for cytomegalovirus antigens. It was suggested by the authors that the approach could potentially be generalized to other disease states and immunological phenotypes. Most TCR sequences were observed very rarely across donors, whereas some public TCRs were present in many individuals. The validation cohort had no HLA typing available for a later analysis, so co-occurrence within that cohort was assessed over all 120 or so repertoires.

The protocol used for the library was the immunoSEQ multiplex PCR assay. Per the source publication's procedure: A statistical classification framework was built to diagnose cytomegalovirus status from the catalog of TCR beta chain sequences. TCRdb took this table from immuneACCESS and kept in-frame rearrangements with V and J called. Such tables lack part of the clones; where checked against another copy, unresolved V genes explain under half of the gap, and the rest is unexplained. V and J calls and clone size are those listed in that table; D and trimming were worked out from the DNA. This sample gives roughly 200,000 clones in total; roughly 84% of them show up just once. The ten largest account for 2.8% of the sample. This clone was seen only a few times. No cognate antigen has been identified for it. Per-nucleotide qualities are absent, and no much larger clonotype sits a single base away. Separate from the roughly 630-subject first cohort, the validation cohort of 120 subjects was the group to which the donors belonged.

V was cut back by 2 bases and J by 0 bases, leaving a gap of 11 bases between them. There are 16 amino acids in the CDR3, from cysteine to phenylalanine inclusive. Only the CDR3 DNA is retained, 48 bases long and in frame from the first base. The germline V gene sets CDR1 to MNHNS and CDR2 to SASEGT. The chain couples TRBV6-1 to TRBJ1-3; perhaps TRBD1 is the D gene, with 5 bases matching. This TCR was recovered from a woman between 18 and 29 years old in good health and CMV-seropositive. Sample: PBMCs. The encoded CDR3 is CASSEPETVSGNTIYF. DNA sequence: TGTGCCAGCAGTGAACCCGAGACAGTCTCTGGAAACACCATATATTTT.